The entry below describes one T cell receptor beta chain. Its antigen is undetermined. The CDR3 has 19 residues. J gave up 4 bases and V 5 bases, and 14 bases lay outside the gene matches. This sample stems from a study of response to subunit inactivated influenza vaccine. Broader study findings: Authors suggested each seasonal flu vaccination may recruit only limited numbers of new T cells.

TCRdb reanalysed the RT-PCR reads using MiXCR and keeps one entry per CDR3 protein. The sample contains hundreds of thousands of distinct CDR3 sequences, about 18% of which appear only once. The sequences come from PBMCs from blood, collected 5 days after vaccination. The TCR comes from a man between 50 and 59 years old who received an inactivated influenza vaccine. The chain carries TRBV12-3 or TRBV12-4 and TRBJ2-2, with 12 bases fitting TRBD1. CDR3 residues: CASSITGTGGPPGTGELFF. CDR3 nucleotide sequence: TGTGCCAGCAGTATTACCGGGACAGGGGGCCCCCCGGGCACCGGGGAGCTGTTTTTT.